This section outlines one T cell receptor (beta chain) sequence together with its context. Its antigen is unidentified. Sorting with CD45RO/CCR7/CD25/CD127/CD95/CD27 yielded naive, central memory, regulatory and stem-like memory CD4+ cells. The data were taken from a study of beta chain features in type 1 diabetes. Overall study context: Investigators examined approximately 100,000,000 sorted cells across all samples.

Study-level findings and limits: When Type 1 diabetes patients were examined, their TCRB CDR3s proved moderately but significantly shorter in all four CD4+ subsets. A potential PCR bias toward shorter templates would be equal in patient and control samples.

Between the trimmed V and J ends, which lost 1 base and 4 bases, there was a span of 21 bases. The germline gives CDR1 GTSNPN, CDR2 SVGIG (reference sequence). This CDR3 is built from 17 residues. Expressed TCRB transcripts were sequenced because the isolated RNA had all been reverse transcribed beforehand. Libraries were prepared by immunoSEQ multiplex PCR; TCRdb keeps only in-frame clonotypes and omits some of them. The table shows under 350,000 clones, with approximately 24% occurring only once. The specimen sequenced was naive CD4+ T cells from blood. J is TRBJ2-3 and V is TRBV30; D is perhaps TRBD2 (6 bases). This receptor was identified in a woman aged 25 to 45 with type 1 diabetes. CDR3 sequence (DNA): TGTGCCTGGAGTGACCCTGACCGAAACGGGGGTTCAGATACGCAGTATTTT. Translating it yields CAWSDPDRNGGSDTQYF.